A single sample is the source of the 21 T cell receptor beta chains below, sequenced in a study of blood T cell repertoires in COVID-19. Sequencing used immunoSEQ multiplex PCR; TCRdb keeps in-frame clones, though not all of them. In the table there are about 200,000 clones, nearly 90% of which are singletons. The sequencing input was PBMCs or T cells enriched from blood (not recorded which). The receptors originated from a woman in her thirties or forties with acute COVID-19.

This chain's CDR3 is CAISESGGPNYGYTF. DNA for the CDR3: TGTGCCATCAGTGAGTCGGGGGGACCTAACTATGGCTACACCTTC. The J gene is TRBJ1-2, the V gene TRBV10-3, with D maybe TRBD1 (5 bases). The CDR3 is made up of 15 amino acids. In germline, CDR1 is ENHRY, CDR2 SYGVKD. Trimming stripped 0 bases from V and 0 bases from J, with 8 bases between.

This rearrangement joins TRBV5-6 to TRBJ2-3; perhaps TRBD2 as D (5 bases). CDR1 is SGHDT and CDR2 is YYEEEE in the germline V gene. The length of the CDR3 is 12 residues. Trimming left V 4 bases short and J 8 bases short, with 11 bases between. CDR3 nucleotide sequence: TGTGCCAGCAGCCCCTGGGGAGTTACGCAGTATTTT. Protein: CASSPWGVTQYF.

The rearrangement links TRBV2 to TRBJ1-3; D is undetermined. CDR3 size: 13 residues. Per the germline V gene, CDR1 is SNHLY and CDR2 is FYNNEI. Trimming shortened V by 11 bases and J by 4 bases, and 15 bases separated the two germline ends. The CDR3 sequence is CASRSETGNTIYF. The CDR3 DNA sequence: TGTGCCTCCCGGAGTGAAACGGGAAACACCATATATTTT.

The chain is built from TRBV6-4 and TRBJ1-1; the D is unclear. CDR1 is MRHNA, CDR2 SNTAGT, per germline. With 6 bases removed from V and 5 bases from J, the gap between germline ends came to 13 bases. The CDR3 is 13 residues long. This CDR3 is CASRLDRGTEAFF. CDR3 coding DNA: TGTGCCAGCAGGCTGGACCGAGGGACTGAAGCTTTCTTT.

This clone has only one observation. The chain links TRBV25-1 to TRBJ1-3; no clear D gene. The germline V gene encodes CDR1 MGHDK and CDR2 SYGVNS. Trimming stripped 8 bases from V and 0 bases from J, with 11 bases between. The CDR3 sequence is 14 residues long. The CDR3 here is CASGNSGSGNTIYF. For the CDR3, the DNA is TGTGCCAGCGGCAACAGTGGCTCTGGAAACACCATATATTTT.

In this sample, this clone turned up a few times. The chain employs TRBV7-3 and TRBJ1-6, with D unclear. The CDR3 spans 15 residues. Germline values: CDR1 SGHTA, CDR2 FQGTGA. With 0 bases removed from V and 6 bases from J, the gap between germline ends came to 9 bases. The CDR3 is CASSLTTGGNSPLHF. The CDR3 nucleotides read TGTGCCAGCAGCTTAACTACTGGAGGTAATTCACCCCTCCACTTT.

This clone was detected a few times. The chain carries TRBV19 and TRBJ1-4, with TRBD1 as a possible D gene (6 bases). The germline CDR1 and CDR2 sequences are LNHDA and SQIVND (reference sequence). This CDR3 is 15 amino acids long. V shed 4 bases and J shed 7 bases, with 16 bases lying between them. CDR3: CASSSRQAWGEKLFF. CDR3 DNA sequence: TGTGCCAGTAGTAGCCGACAGGCTTGGGGTGAAAAACTGTTTTTT.

V and J are TRBV5-1 and TRBJ2-5, with a weak D call TRBD1 (6 bases). This CDR3 is 16 amino acids long. CDR1 and CDR2 (germline): SGHRS, YFSETQ. The ends were cut back, 4 bases at V and 1 base at J, with 17 bases in the middle. The CDR3 nucleotides are TGCGCCAGCAGCGTTGGCAGGGGCAGCCTCCAAGAGACCCAGTACTTC. Protein: CASSVGRGSLQETQYF.

This chain joins TRBV5-8 and TRBJ2-3, with 8 nucleotides matching TRBD2. The CDR3 runs to 16 residues. V was pared by 0 bases and J by 2 bases, with 5 bases of the junction left unmatched. Germline V gene data show CDR1 as SGHTS and CDR2 as YDEGEE. CDR3 in amino acids: CASSLGLAGNTDTQYF. DNA of the CDR3: TGTGCCAGCAGCTTGGGTCTAGCGGGTAACACAGATACGCAGTATTTT.

The rearrangement uses TRBV7-6 and TRBJ1-4; tentative D call: TRBD1 (6 bases). The CDR3 consists of 17 residues. Between the trimmed V and J ends, which lost 5 bases and 2 bases, there was a span of 18 bases. Germline CDR1 and CDR2: SGHVS and FNYEAQ. The DNA of the CDR3 is TGTGCCAGCAGCCGCCTGACAGGCCCGGGGACTAATGAAAAACTGTTTTTT. Protein sequence: CASSRLTGPGTNEKLFF.

The V call is TRBV18, the J call TRBJ2-1; 9 bases fit TRBD2. V trimming: 5 bases; J trimming: 3 bases; junction bases outside the gene matches: 8. Per germline, CDR1 KGHSH and CDR2 LQKENI. This CDR3 region has 16 residues. This chain's CDR3 is CASSKASGGNYNEQFF. Written as DNA, the CDR3 is TGTGCCAGCTCAAAAGCAAGCGGGGGGAACTACAATGAGCAGTTCTTC.

The genes are TRBV5-6 and TRBJ2-7; tentatively, D is TRBD1 (6 bases). The CDR3 is 14 residues long. The germline V and J ends were trimmed by 2 bases and 2 bases, with 11 bases remaining between them. CDR1 and CDR2 from the germline V gene are SGHDT and YYEEEE. For the CDR3, the DNA is TGTGCCAGCAGCTTTCAGGGGTCTCCCTACGAGCAGTACTTC. Translation gives CASSFQGSPYEQYF.

This clone has just one count. The CDR3, as DNA: TGTGCCAGCAGTTACGCCAAGGAGCGTAGCGGGAGGTTCCTTTACAATGAGCAGTTCTTC. It yields the protein CASSYAKERSGRFLYNEQFF. The chain joins TRBV6-2 or TRBV6-3 to TRBJ2-1; 10 bases match TRBD2. Germline-derived CDR1 and CDR2 are MNHEY and SVGEGT. V was pared by 2 bases and J by 4 bases, with 17 bases of the junction left unmatched. The CDR3 extends over 20 amino acids.

The rearrangement uses TRBV2 and TRBJ2-5; 15 nucleotides align to TRBD2. CDR1 and CDR2 (germline): SNHLY, FYNNEI. Germline trimming cut 1 base from V and 14 bases from J; bases unmatched to any gene: 8. This CDR3 is 15 amino acids long. In DNA form, the CDR3 reads TGTGCCAGCAGTGAAGAGGGACTAGCGGGGGGCCAAAGTTACTTC. Translating it yields CASSEEGLAGGQSYF.

The J gene is TRBJ1-1, the V gene TRBV11-2; D may be TRBD1 (6 bases). Trimming pared 2 bases from V and 0 bases from J, leaving 13 bases between. The CDR3 is 16 residues long. Germline lookup yields CDR1 SGHAT and CDR2 FQNNGV. The chain's CDR3 is CASSLLGGPMNTEAFF. Written as DNA, the CDR3 is TGTGCCAGCAGCTTATTAGGGGGTCCTATGAACACTGAAGCTTTCTTT.

The V and J genes are TRBV4-1 and TRBJ2-1; D gene unclear. CDR3 length: 13 amino acids. Germline values: CDR1 MGHRA, CDR2 YSYEKL. V dropped 4 bases and J dropped 4 bases, with 8 bases sitting between them. CDR3 in DNA: TGCGCCAGCAGCCTCGAGAGGTACAATGAGCAGTTCTTC. Translated, it gives CASSLERYNEQFF.

This chain joins TRBV25-1 and TRBJ1-6, with D unresolved. Germline CDR1 MGHDK, CDR2 SYGVNS. This CDR3 has 13 amino acids. The germline V and J ends were trimmed by 4 bases and 7 bases, with 8 bases remaining between them. DNA for the CDR3: TGTGCCAGCAGTGGGCCGGGGAATTCACCCCTCCACTTT. Its protein is CASSGPGNSPLHF.

V usage is TRBV9 and J usage is TRBJ2-1; 11 bases are shared with TRBD2. Germline V gene sequence: CDR1 SGDLS, CDR2 YYNGEE. With V trimmed by 4 bases and J by 9 bases, 9 bases remained unmatched. The CDR3 has 15 amino acids. CDR3 DNA: TGTGCCAGCAGCCCTATAGCGGGGGGGTCAGGTGAGCAGTTCTTC. Translated, it gives CASSPIAGGSGEQFF.

V is TRBV9 and J is TRBJ2-7; D gene ambiguous. Germline lookup yields CDR1 SGDLS and CDR2 YYNGEE. Trimming stripped 0 bases from V and 0 bases from J, with 13 bases between. The CDR3 length is 16 residues. The DNA for the CDR3 is TGTGCCAGCAGCGTAGCTGAGAAGCACAGCTCCTACGAGCAGTACTTC. It yields the protein CASSVAEKHSSYEQYF.

The rearrangement joins TRBV28 to TRBJ1-5; TRBD1 agrees at 8 bases. Per germline, CDR1 MDHEN and CDR2 SYDVKM. There are 16 residues in the CDR3. The trim removed 3 bases at V and 4 bases at J, leaving 8 bases unmatched. This CDR3 reads CASSFPVHRGNQPQHF. As DNA, the CDR3 is TGTGCCAGCAGTTTTCCCGTCCACAGGGGGAATCAGCCCCAGCATTTT.

V and J are TRBV28 and TRBJ2-2; no definite D call. Germline assignment: CDR1 MDHEN and CDR2 SYDVKM. The CDR3 length is 14 residues. Trimming took off 6 bases at V and 3 bases at J, with 11 bases between the two ends. CDR3 in DNA: TGTGCCAGCAGAAAGGCTCTAGACACCGGGGAGCTGTTTTTT. It encodes CASRKALDTGELFF.